One and the same sample provided the 28 T cell receptor beta chains below, sequenced in a study of TIL therapy for anti-PD-1-resistant metastatic lung cancer. This was the immunoSEQ v3 assay. Assay: immunoSEQ multiplex PCR; the TCRdb copy retains only in-frame clones and omits some. Of 35,000 to 55,000 clones in the sample, about 80% were seen once. The time point denotes: pre-treatment sample, taken before nivolumab and TIL therapy. The specimen was blood, collected at baseline. These receptors all stem from a man in his 70s with non-small cell lung cancer.

The chain joins TRBV7-2 to TRBJ2-5, with D unclear. V lost 1 base, J lost 3 bases, and 12 bases lay in between. CDR1 and CDR2 (germline): SGHTA, FQGNSA. The CDR3 spans 15 residues. DNA of the CDR3: TGTGCCAGCAGCTTAGATCGGGCCAAAAAAGAGACCCAGTACTTC. This gives the protein CASSLDRAKKETQYF.

The chain carries TRBV19 and TRBJ2-3; 9 nucleotides line up with TRBD1. Germline V gene sequence: CDR1 LNHDA, CDR2 SQIVND (reference sequence). V lost 11 bases to trimming and J lost 3 bases; unmatched junction nucleotides: 6. The CDR3 has 13 amino acids. CDR3 bases: TGTGCCGGCCGGGACAGGGTAACAGATACGCAGTATTTT. Protein: CAGRDRVTDTQYF.

V gene TRBV15 combines with J gene TRBJ2-1; the match to TRBD2 covers 7 bases. The CDR3 has 18 residues. V lost 0 bases to trimming and J lost 0 bases; unmatched junction nucleotides: 8. The germline V gene encodes CDR1 LNHNV and CDR2 YYDKDF (reference sequence). The CDR3 DNA follows: TGTGCCACCAGCAGAGATATGCCCCGGACTAGCTCCTACAATGAGCAGTTCTTC. This encodes CATSRDMPRTSSYNEQFF.

The V and J genes are TRBV13 and TRBJ1-2, with no clear D. The CDR3 is 13 amino acids. V shed 4 bases and J shed 4 bases, with 10 bases lying between them. Germline V gene sequence: CDR1 PRHDT, CDR2 FYEKMQ (reference sequence). The chain's CDR3 is CASSWRKTYGYTF. CDR3 coding DNA: TGTGCCAGCAGCTGGCGGAAAACCTATGGCTACACCTTC.

The chain couples TRBV7-2 to TRBJ2-3; weak D call: TRBD2 (6 bases). V lost 1 base and J 2 bases, leaving 13 bases between the germline ends. Germline V gene lookup returns CDR1 SGHTA and CDR2 FQGNSA. This CDR3 spans 16 amino acids. For the CDR3, the DNA is TGTGCCAGCAGCTTAGAACGCCTAGCGCCCACAGATACGCAGTATTTT. Its protein is CASSLERLAPTDTQYF. Drawing the rest from reference TRBV7-2 and TRBJ2-3, the complete variable domain is GAGVSQSPSNKVTEKGKDVELRCDPISGHTALYWYRQSLGQGLEFLIYFQGNSAPDKSGLPSDRFSAERTGGSVSTLTIQRTQQEDSAVYLCASSLERLAPTDTQYFGPGTRLTVL.

The V call is TRBV27, the J call TRBJ2-5; D uncertain. V lost 1 base and J lost 5, with 2 bases in between. Germline loops: CDR1 MNHEY, CDR2 SMNVEV (reference sequence). This CDR3 is built from 11 residues. Here the CDR3 DNA reads TGTGCCAGCAGTTTATGGGAGACCCAGTACTTC. It encodes CASSLWETQYF.

The V call is TRBV14, the J call TRBJ2-3; D ambiguous. The CDR3 is 12 amino acids. In germline, CDR1 is SGHDN, CDR2 FVKESK. V was trimmed by 6 bases and J by 6 bases, leaving 10 bases between them. The CDR3 reads CASSHAADTQYF. Here the CDR3 DNA reads TGTGCCAGCAGTCACGCGGCGGATACGCAGTATTTT.

The chain joins TRBV19 to TRBJ2-3, with 7 bases lining up with TRBD2. The CDR3 runs 15 residues. With V trimmed by 3 bases and J by 5 bases, 8 bases remained unmatched. The germline gives CDR1 LNHDA, CDR2 SQIVND (reference sequence). As DNA, the CDR3 is TGTGCCAGTAGTATGGGGCTAGCGGTACGAGATACGCAGTATTTT. It yields the protein CASSMGLAVRDTQYF. Drawing the rest from reference TRBV19 and TRBJ2-3, the complete variable domain is DGGITQSPKYLFRKEGQNVTLSCEQNLNHDAMYWYRQDPGQGLRLIYYSQIVNDFQKGDIAEGYSVSREKKESFPLTVTSAQKNPTAFYLCASSMGLAVRDTQYFGPGTRLTVL.

The rearrangement joins TRBV19 to TRBJ2-2, with TRBD1 matching 8 bases. Germline V gives CDR1 LNHDA, CDR2 SQIVND (reference sequence). CDR3 length: 14 residues. V was clipped by 6 bases and J by 1 base; unmatched bases: 1. CDR3 in DNA: TGTGCCAGTAGGGACAGGGTGAACACCGGGGAGCTGTTTTTT. It translates to CASRDRVNTGELFF.

A few counts support this clone. The chain recombines TRBV6-1 with TRBJ1-1, with D uncertain. V lost 3 bases to trimming and J lost 1 base, with 9 bases between them. CDR3 length: 14 residues. The V gene's germline CDR1 is MNHNS and CDR2 SASEGT. The CDR3 reads CASSDLDGNTEAFF. CDR3 DNA sequence: TGTGCCAGCAGTGATCTGGATGGGAACACTGAAGCTTTCTTT.

V is TRBV19 and J is TRBJ1-5; tentatively, D is TRBD1 (6 bases). The V gene's germline CDR1 is LNHDA and CDR2 SQIVND (reference sequence). V was clipped by 3 bases and J by 1 base, with 13 bases between them. This CDR3 is built from 16 residues. The DNA of the CDR3 is TGTGCCAGTAGTATTGGCAGGGACACGAGCAATCAGCCCCAGCATTTT. Amino acids: CASSIGRDTSNQPQHF.

The J gene is TRBJ2-5, the V gene TRBV5-6; TRBD1 agrees at 10 bases. The J call is uncertain, as TRBJ2-7 better fits the DNA end. This CDR3 comprises 15 residues. Germline V gives CDR1 SGHDT, CDR2 YYEEEE. For the CDR3, the DNA is TGTGCCAGCAGCTTAGACCGGGACAGGGGATACGAGCAGTACTTC. It yields the protein CASSLDRDRGYEQYF.

This clone is a singleton in its sample. CDR3 protein: CASSSPTAYQETQYF. DNA for the CDR3: TGTGCCAGCAGTTCCCCGACGGCGTACCAAGAGACCCAGTACTTC. The V call is TRBV6-5, the J call TRBJ2-5; D call uncertain. Trimming left V 4 bases short and J 0 bases short, with 12 bases between. Germline V gene lookup returns CDR1 MNHEY and CDR2 SVGAGI. This CDR3 region has 15 residues.

In DNA form, the CDR3 reads TGTGCCAGCAGTTTGGCTACAGGGTCTTGGGCGAATGAGCAGTTCTTC. As protein: CASSLATGSWANEQFF. The chain carries TRBV27 and TRBJ2-1; possible D gene TRBD1, 6 bases. V was pared by 3 bases and J by 7 bases, with 19 bases between. The CDR3 covers 16 residues. Per germline, CDR1 MNHEY and CDR2 SMNVEV (reference sequence).

The chain uses TRBV5-1 and TRBJ2-6; 8 nucleotides agree with TRBD1. Germline loops: CDR1 SGHRS, CDR2 YFSETQ. There are 19 residues in the CDR3. The V segment lost 4 bases and the J segment 4 bases; nucleotides outside the gene matches: 16. The CDR3 sequence is CASSPVAWTGSTGANVLTF. In nucleotides, the CDR3 is TGCGCCAGCAGCCCGGTGGCTTGGACAGGGTCGACAGGGGCCAACGTCCTGACTTTC. The whole variable domain, remainder taken from reference TRBV5-1 and TRBJ2-6, is KAGVTQTPRYLIKTRGQQVTLSCSPISGHRSVSWYQQTPGQGLQFLFEYFSETQRNKGNFPGRFSGRQFSNSRSEMNVSTLELGDSALYLCASSPVAWTGSTGANVLTFGAGSRLTVL.

The chain couples TRBV7-2 to TRBJ2-1; the D gene is possibly TRBD2 (5 bases). Germline V CDR1 and CDR2: SGHTA, FQGNSA. This CDR3 is 14 amino acids long. V was cut by 7 bases and J by 7 bases, with 17 bases left in between. The CDR3 region has the DNA TGTGCCAGCATCCTCGAGGGAGTCACTAATGAGCAGTTCTTC. Translated, it gives CASILEGVTNEQFF.

The rearrangement uses TRBV5-1 and TRBJ2-2; 8 bases align to TRBD2. Germline assignment: CDR1 SGHRS and CDR2 YFSETQ. CDR3 length: 17 amino acids. V was clipped by 4 bases and J by 1 base; unmatched bases: 9. DNA of the CDR3: TGCGCCAGCAGCACCCCCGTGAGCGGGAGGAACACCGGGGAGCTGTTTTTT. This gives the protein CASSTPVSGRNTGELFF.

The rearrangement links TRBV11-3 to TRBJ2-7; possibly TRBD1 for D (6 bases). Germline assignment: CDR1 SGHNT and CDR2 YENEEA. CDR3 length equals 15 residues. V was shortened by 5 bases and J by 3 bases, with 17 bases between the two germline ends. CDR3 sequence: CASSPGKTGLYEQYF. DNA for the CDR3: TGTGCCAGCAGCCCCGGAAAAACAGGGCTCTACGAGCAGTACTTC.

This clone was counted between two and nine times. V usage is TRBV11-2 and J usage is TRBJ2-4, with TRBD2 matching 11 bases. With V trimmed by 5 bases and J by 0 bases, 3 bases remained unmatched. The germline V gene encodes CDR1 SGHAT and CDR2 FQNNGV. This CDR3 is 16 amino acids long. The CDR3 loop reads CASSRLAGLAKNIQYF. DNA for the CDR3: TGTGCCAGCAGCCGACTAGCGGGACTAGCCAAAAACATTCAGTACTTC.

This chain connects TRBV10-1 to TRBJ2-2; D is uncertain. Deletions cut 2 bases from V and 1 base from J, with 11 bases between. Germline CDR1 WNHNN, CDR2 SYGVQD (reference sequence). The length of the CDR3 is 16 residues. The DNA of the CDR3 is TGCGCCAGCAGTGAGGGTGGAAGATTGAACACCGGGGAGCTGTTTTTT. Translated, it gives CASSEGGRLNTGELFF.

The rearrangement links TRBV9 to TRBJ2-2, with 11 bases that match TRBD1. In germline, CDR1 is SGDLS, CDR2 YYNGEE. The ends lost 2 bases at V and 6 bases at J; junction bases unmatched: 6. The CDR3 is 16 amino acids. For the CDR3, the DNA is TGTGCCAGCAGCGTCCGGACAGGGGGCGTAGCCGGGGAGCTGTTTTTT. Residues: CASSVRTGGVAGELFF.

The chain employs TRBV11-3 and TRBJ2-1; D gene ambiguous. CDR1 is SGHNT and CDR2 is YENEEA in the germline V gene. The CDR3 is 14 residues long. Between the trimmed V and J ends, which lost 5 bases and 6 bases, there was a span of 14 bases. The CDR3, as DNA: TGTGCCAGCAGCCCGCACTCCCCCGGCAATGAGCAGTTCTTC. It specifies CASSPHSPGNEQFF.

V usage is TRBV7-3 and J usage is TRBJ1-2; no firm D call. In germline, CDR1 is SGHTA, CDR2 FQGTGA. Trimming shortened V by 1 base and J by 4 bases, and 7 bases separated the two germline ends. The CDR3 runs to 13 residues. The CDR3 DNA follows: TGTGCCAGCAGCTTAAATCCAGGCTATGGCTACACCTTC. This translates into CASSLNPGYGYTF.

The chain employs TRBV19 and TRBJ2-5; no firm D call. The V and J ends lost 2 bases and 5 bases respectively, with 9 bases between them. This CDR3 region has 13 residues. Per germline, CDR1 LNHDA and CDR2 SQIVND (reference sequence). CDR3 region: CASSIPYGETQYF. CDR3 in DNA: TGTGCCAGTAGTATACCCTACGGGGAGACCCAGTACTTC.

V and J are TRBV5-1 and TRBJ2-1, with 10 bases matching TRBD2. Germline V lookup: CDR1 SGHRS, CDR2 YFSETQ. The CDR3 is 14 residues long. Trimming took 0 bases from V and 7 from J; bases not matched to a gene: 1. CDR3 nucleotides: TGCGCCAGCAGCTTGGCTAGCGGGAGTAATGAGCAGTTCTTC. Protein: CASSLASGSNEQFF.

V gene TRBV30 combines with J gene TRBJ2-7, with 10 positions matching TRBD2. This CDR3 has 11 residues. Germline values: CDR1 GTSNPN, CDR2 SVGIG (reference sequence). Trimming cost V 6 bases and J 7 bases; bases outside gene matches: 3. CDR3 sequence reads: CACSTSGEQYF. Written as DNA, the CDR3 is TGTGCCTGCTCGACTAGCGGGGAGCAGTACTTC. Using reference TRBV30 and TRBJ2-7 for the parts outside the CDR3, the full variable domain is SQTIHQWPATLVQPVGSPLSLECTVEGTSNPNLYWYRQAAGRGLQLLFYSVGIGQISSEVPQNLSASRPQDRQFILSSKKLLLSDSGFYLCACSTSGEQYFGPGTRLTVT.

V is TRBV7-9 and J is TRBJ1-5, with unresolved D. Germline CDR1 reads SEHNR; CDR2 reads FQNEAQ (reference sequence). V was pared by 1 base and J by 4 bases, with 5 bases between. CDR3 length: 13 residues. CDR3 nucleotide sequence: TGTGCCAGCAGCTTAGACGGGAATCAGCCCCAGCATTTT. It translates to CASSLDGNQPQHF.

J is TRBJ1-1 and V is TRBV4-1; possibly TRBD1 for D (6 bases). Looked up from germline, CDR1 is MGHRA and CDR2 is YSYEKL. This CDR3 region has 16 residues. Trimming pared 1 base from V and 3 bases from J, leaving 15 bases between. The CDR3 region has the DNA TGCGCCAGCAGCCAAGGAGCAAACAGGGCGGACACTGAAGCTTTCTTT. Translation gives CASSQGANRADTEAFF.